Below, 2 T cell receptor beta chains from the same sample are listed, as sequenced in a study of CD8 T cells in Susac syndrome (dated by TCRdb to 2018 to 2020). Libraries were built with the immunoSEQ multiplex PCR assay. RNA was extracted with the RNeasy kit and roughly 0.5 to 1 ug was reverse transcribed using random hexamers. TCRdb took the public reads, trimmed them with fastp at Q25, ran MiXCR for clone calling and kept in-frame beta chains. Each entry merges the rows of one CDR3 protein and shows their most common DNA and genes. Within this sample are 180,000 or so distinct CDR3 sequences, with about 94% of them counted one time only. The ten largest clonotypes hold 0.13% to 0.15% of the sample. Sequenced material: CD4+ T cells from PBMCs. Every receptor here comes from a human donor in good health.

The chain has TRBV30 and TRBJ1-1; 7 bases map to TRBD1. V gave up 5 bases and J gave up 6 bases; unmatched junction bases: 6. The CDR3 sequence is 12 residues long. Looked up from germline, CDR1 is GTSNPN and CDR2 is SVGIG (reference sequence). The CDR3 here is CAWSRTGPEAFF. The CDR3 DNA reads TGTGCCTGGTCTAGGACAGGTCCTGAAGCTTTCTTT.

The chain joins TRBV3-1 to TRBJ2-7; a weak D match, TRBD2 (6 bases). V lost 4 bases and J lost 5, with 18 bases in between. The CDR3 sequence is 15 residues long. CDR1 and CDR2 (germline): LGHDT, YNNKEL (reference sequence). CDR3 in amino acids: CASSRRLVGADEQYF. The CDR3 region has the DNA TGTGCCAGCAGCCGCCGACTAGTTGGTGCCGACGAGCAGTACTTC.